The 27 T cell receptor beta chains given below trace back to one sample, sequenced in a study of T cell responses to AZD1222 COVID-19 vaccine. The protocol was immunoSEQ multiplex PCR, while the TCRdb copy is restricted to in-frame clones and leaves out a portion. Of about 150,000 clones listed, 90% to 95% are singletons. Sample: peripheral blood, taken on day 0 of AZD1222 vaccination. The receptors stem from an adult in good health.

This clone showed up just a few times. V and J are TRBV27 and TRBJ1-4; a weak D match, TRBD1 (6 bases). Trimming removed 5 bases at V and 12 bases at J, with 10 bases between. This CDR3 contains 11 residues. The germline V gene has CDR1 MNHEY and CDR2 SMNVEV (reference sequence). CDR3 nucleotides: TGTGCCAGCAGTGACAGGACGGAACTGTTTTTT. This codes for CASSDRTELFF.

J is TRBJ2-1 and V is TRBV7-2; 7 bases are a match to TRBD1. This CDR3 has 15 residues. Germline-derived CDR1 and CDR2 are SGHTA and FQGNSA. V gave up 5 bases and J gave up 4 bases; unmatched junction bases: 8. The CDR3 DNA reads TGTGCCAGCAGCCAAGGGACAGCACAGTACAATGAGCAGTTCTTC. It codes for CASSQGTAQYNEQFF.

This chain links TRBV9 with TRBJ1-2; no clear D gene. The CDR3 consists of 14 residues. Trimming removed 3 bases from V and 3 bases from J, with 12 bases in between. Germline loops: CDR1 SGDLS, CDR2 YYNGEE. The CDR3 coding sequence is TGTGCCAGCAGCGCCCGGGAGTATGACTATGGCTACACCTTC. Residues: CASSAREYDYGYTF.

The rearrangement uses TRBV7-8 and TRBJ1-1; D unclear. CDR1 is SGHVS, CDR2 FQNEAQ, per germline. The ends were cut back, 1 base at V and 3 bases at J, with 6 bases in the middle. The CDR3 loop spans 13 amino acids. The CDR3 DNA sequence: TGTGCCAGCAGCTTAGGGGTTTACACTGAAGCTTTCTTT. This translates into CASSLGVYTEAFF.

The chain joins TRBV3-1 (or the pseudogene TRBV3-2) to TRBJ2-2, with 7 bases fitting TRBD2. V lost 7 bases and J lost 4; bases outside the gene matches: 9. The CDR3 extends over 15 amino acids. Per the germline V gene, CDR1 is LGHDT and CDR2 is YNNKEL (reference sequence). The CDR3 protein is CASTRGRGVTGELFF. CDR3 coding DNA: TGTGCCAGCACCCGCGGGAGAGGGGTCACCGGGGAGCTGTTTTTT.

The V call is TRBV28, the J call TRBJ1-5; perhaps TRBD1 as D (5 bases). Germline V gene sequence: CDR1 MDHEN, CDR2 SYDVKM. The CDR3 has 15 amino acids. V lost 7 bases, J lost 1 base, and 14 bases lay in between. The CDR3 loop is CASNFGGGSNQPQHF. CDR3 coding DNA: TGTGCCAGCAACTTCGGGGGAGGAAGCAATCAGCCCCAGCATTTT.

This chain joins TRBV4-3 and TRBJ1-4; no reliable D call. Germline lookup yields CDR1 LGHNA and CDR2 YSLEER. This CDR3 spans 16 amino acids. Trimming removed 0 bases at V and 0 bases at J, with 8 bases between. CDR3 bases: TGCGCCAGCAGCCAAGATCTGACAACAACTAATGAAAAACTGTTTTTT. It yields the protein CASSQDLTTTNEKLFF.

In this sample, this clone turned up a few times. The chain joins TRBV29-1 to TRBJ2-7, with D perhaps matching TRBD2 (6 bases). The CDR3 is 15 amino acids. Germline assignment: CDR1 SQVTM and CDR2 ANQGSEA. The CDR3 here is CRGGTGTNYLYEQYF. The CDR3, as DNA: TGCAGGGGGGGAACTGGGACCAACTATCTGTACGAGCAGTACTTC.

The CDR3 nucleotides read TGTGCCAGCAGCCAATGGGGGGCACTCACAGATACGCAGTATTTT. This codes for CASSQWGALTDTQYF. The chain recombines TRBV14 with TRBJ2-3; D is possibly TRBD1 or TRBD2 (6 bases each). V was shortened by 2 bases and J by 2 bases, with 11 bases between the two germline ends. CDR1 and CDR2 from the germline V gene are SGHDN and FVKESK. CDR3 length: 15 residues.

V is TRBV10-1 and J is TRBJ2-2; 10 bases fit TRBD2. V trimming: 2 bases; J trimming: 8 bases; junction bases outside the gene matches: 8. This CDR3 has 16 amino acids. Germline assignment: CDR1 WNHNN and CDR2 SYGVQD (reference sequence). CDR3: CASSEASGRAFGELFF. CDR3 DNA sequence: TGCGCCAGCAGTGAGGCCAGCGGGAGGGCCTTTGGGGAGCTGTTTTTT.

The chain employs TRBV5-6 and TRBJ2-4, with 8 bases fitting TRBD1. The CDR3 spans 13 residues. After removal of 4 bases from V and 7 bases from J, the junction contained 4 bases not matched to a gene. Germline CDR1 reads SGHDT; CDR2 reads YYEEEE. CDR3 coding DNA: TGTGCCAGCAGCGGACAGGGAATGAACATTCAGTACTTC. Translating gives CASSGQGMNIQYF.

This chain connects TRBV19 to TRBJ1-1, with 12 bases matching TRBD1. V lost 9 bases and J lost 1; bases outside the gene matches: 21. The CDR3 has 20 residues. In germline, CDR1 is LNHDA, CDR2 SQIVND (reference sequence). The CDR3 nucleotides read TGTGCCAGCCGCCACCGGGACAGGGGGCGAGATGGGGGCCCGAACACTGAAGCTTTCTTT. Amino acid sequence: CASRHRDRGRDGGPNTEAFF.

The V and J genes are TRBV6-5 and TRBJ1-6; D gene ambiguous. V was shortened by 1 base and J by 6 bases, with 13 bases between the two germline ends. Germline V gives CDR1 MNHEY, CDR2 SVGAGI. The CDR3 loop spans 16 amino acids. The CDR3 spells CASSYYDTAPNSPLHF. CDR3 in DNA: TGTGCCAGCAGTTACTATGACACGGCCCCTAATTCACCCCTCCACTTT.

The rearrangement links TRBV7-8 to TRBJ1-2; possible D gene TRBD1, 5 bases. Germline V gives CDR1 SGHVS, CDR2 FQNEAQ. Trimming cost V 5 bases and J 4 bases, with 17 bases left between them. This CDR3 contains 15 residues. The CDR3, as DNA: TGTGCCAGCAGCCAGGTCGGGCAGGGCCCCTATGGCTACACCTTC. Translated: CASSQVGQGPYGYTF.

The rearrangement links TRBV14 to TRBJ2-3; 8 nucleotides match TRBD2. The germline CDR1 and CDR2 sequences are SGHDN and FVKESK. After removal of 0 bases from V and 0 bases from J, the junction contained 5 bases not matched to a gene. The CDR3 consists of 17 residues. CDR3 bases: TGTGCCAGCAGCCAAGATCCGGGAGGGCCAAGCACAGATACGCAGTATTTT. Translating gives CASSQDPGGPSTDTQYF.

The DNA of the CDR3 is TGTGCCAGCAGCCCCCAGGGGCGGAGGTCCCAGGAGACCCAGTACTTC. It specifies CASSPQGRRSQETQYF. This rearrangement joins TRBV11-2 to TRBJ2-5; the D gene is possibly TRBD1 (6 bases). The V gene lost 5 bases and the J gene lost 5 bases, with 21 bases spanning the gap. This CDR3 spans 16 amino acids. CDR1 and CDR2 (germline): SGHAT, FQNNGV.

The chain uses TRBV6-5 and TRBJ2-5; D is tentatively TRBD1 or TRBD2 (5 bases each). The CDR3 totals 16 residues. V was cut by 3 bases and J by 1 base, with 15 bases left in between. Germline values: CDR1 MNHEY, CDR2 SVGAGI. The CDR3 loop is CASSYSSVGAQETQYF. The CDR3 coding sequence is TGTGCCAGCAGTTATTCGTCGGTCGGGGCCCAAGAGACCCAGTACTTC.

This sequence joins TRBV7-2 and TRBJ2-1; 15 nucleotides match TRBD2. The CDR3 is 17 amino acids. Trimming took 3 bases from V and 9 from J; bases not matched to a gene: 9. Per the germline V gene, CDR1 is SGHTA and CDR2 is FQGNSA. CDR3 DNA: TGTGCCAGCAGCTTGGGACTAGCGGGAGGATTGAGTCGTGAGCAGTTCTTC. The encoded protein is CASSLGLAGGLSREQFF.

This clone appeared a single time. The J gene is TRBJ2-3, the V gene TRBV20-1; D is unclear. Germline V gene sequence: CDR1 DFQATT, CDR2 SNEGSKA (reference sequence). The CDR3 loop spans 11 amino acids. V lost 4 bases, J lost 6 bases, and 8 bases lay in between. The CDR3 region has the DNA TGCAGTGCTACCTATGGGGATACGCAGTATTTT. It is translated as CSATYGDTQYF.

This sequence joins TRBV5-1 and TRBJ2-5; D is possibly TRBD2 (6 bases). Per the germline V gene, CDR1 is SGHRS and CDR2 is YFSETQ. The CDR3 runs 15 residues. V was trimmed by 4 bases and J by 0 bases, leaving 13 bases between them. DNA of the CDR3: TGCGCCAGCAGCCCGGGGAGGACCTACCAAGAGACCCAGTACTTC. This gives the protein CASSPGRTYQETQYF.

The gene calls are TRBV14 and TRBJ2-5; 8 bases align to TRBD1. Germline V lookup: CDR1 SGHDN, CDR2 FVKESK. The CDR3 covers 17 residues. Trimming took 3 bases from V and 2 from J; bases not matched to a gene: 11. The CDR3, as DNA: TGTGCCAGCAGCCATATGTCTGTTCGACAGGGGCAAGAGACCCAGTACTTC. This codes for CASSHMSVRQGQETQYF.

V and J are TRBV19 and TRBJ1-2; D is perhaps TRBD1 (6 bases). Germline values: CDR1 LNHDA, CDR2 SQIVND (reference sequence). CDR3 length: 14 residues. Trimming shortened V by 1 base and J by 4 bases, and 10 bases separated the two germline ends. The CDR3 is CASSIGQEAYGYTF. The CDR3 DNA sequence: TGTGCCAGTAGTATAGGACAGGAGGCCTATGGCTACACCTTC. Based on the CDR3 plus reference TRBV19 and TRBJ1-2, the full variable domain is DGGITQSPKYLFRKEGQNVTLSCEQNLNHDAMYWYRQDPGQGLRLIYYSQIVNDFQKGDIAEGYSVSREKKESFPLTVTSAQKNPTAFYLCASSIGQEAYGYTFGSGTRLTVV.

The chain combines TRBV5-1 with TRBJ1-5; D not resolved. CDR3 length: 14 residues. Germline lookup yields CDR1 SGHRS and CDR2 YFSETQ. Trimming left V 3 bases short and J 3 bases short, with 10 bases between. The CDR3 nucleotides are TGCGCCAGCAGCTCAGACGAGGTCAATCAGCCCCAGCATTTT. It yields the protein CASSSDEVNQPQHF.

This chain uses TRBV18 with TRBJ1-6; 8 positions agree with TRBD1. Germline trimming cut 2 bases from V and 10 bases from J; bases unmatched to any gene: 7. The CDR3 length is 15 residues. CDR1 and CDR2 from the germline V gene are KGHSH and LQKENI. The CDR3 spells CASSPSGGPGSPLHF. For the CDR3, the DNA is TGTGCCAGCTCACCATCAGGGGGCCCCGGCTCACCCCTCCACTTT. Combining the CDR3 with reference TRBV18 and TRBJ1-6 gives the whole variable domain NAGVMQNPRHLVRRRGQEARLRCSPMKGHSHVYWYRQLPEEGLKFMVYLQKENIIDESGMPKERFSAEFPKEGPSILRIQQVVRGDSAAYFCASSPSGGPGSPLHFGNGTRLTVT.

V is TRBV5-1 and J is TRBJ2-1; possibly TRBD1 for D (6 bases). Trimming took 5 bases from V and 8 from J, leaving 17 bases between them. Germline V CDR1 and CDR2: SGHRS, YFSETQ. The CDR3 length is 14 residues. The CDR3 DNA is TGCGCCAGCAGGTGGGACACCAACGGCCATGAGCAGTTCTTC. This translates into CASRWDTNGHEQFF.

This clone was found a few times. The chain couples TRBV7-8 to TRBJ1-2, with TRBD1 matching over 10 bases. The CDR3 has 13 residues. V lost 5 bases to trimming and J lost 5 bases; unmatched junction nucleotides: 2. Germline lookup yields CDR1 SGHVS and CDR2 FQNEAQ. In nucleotides, the CDR3 is TGTGCCAGCAGCCCGGGACAGGGGTATGGCTACACCTTC. Amino acid sequence: CASSPGQGYGYTF.

V usage is TRBV27 and J usage is TRBJ1-2; D perhaps matches TRBD1 (5 bases). The CDR3 totals 14 residues. V was pared by 6 bases and J by 4 bases, with 15 bases between. The germline V gene has CDR1 MNHEY and CDR2 SMNVEV (reference sequence). CDR3 in DNA: TGTGCCAGCAGCGAATTGGGGGGACCCTATGGCTACACCTTC. Residues: CASSELGGPYGYTF.